Described below is a single T cell receptor (beta chain) sequence and its context. Its antigen is undetermined. This entry belongs to a study of blood T cells in healthy people across ages. Primed by a sample-barcoded 5' primer and a J-beta primer mix, a second PCR proceeded for about 6 to 12 cycles. Every cDNA molecule carried a tag from a template-switch adaptor bearing 12 random nucleotides. TCRdb itself ran the 5' RACE reads through MiXCR, one entry per CDR3 protein. The sample records 890,000 or so distinct CDR3 sequences, about 62% being singletons. The authors isolated at least 6 million PBMCs per sample. Trimming stripped 4 bases from V and 0 bases from J, with 14 bases between. The CDR3 totals 16 residues. Germline-derived CDR1 and CDR2 are LGHDT and YNNKEL (reference sequence). Study findings and constraints: Significant beta diversity loss was already apparent by age roughly 38, declining roughly linearly. A strong correlation between TCR beta diversity and naive T cell percentage was seen.

V gene TRBV3-1 combines with J gene TRBJ2-3; D is uncertain. The sample taken for sequencing was blood. This receptor was identified in a man between 25 and 39 years old in good health. This CDR3 is CASSPSAAYSTDTQYF. The CDR3, as DNA: TGTGCCAGCAGCCCGTCGGCGGCTTATAGCACAGATACGCAGTATTTT.